This T cell receptor (beta chain) emerged from a study of vaccination and CD4 T cells after COVID-19 (dated by TCRdb to 2022 to 2024). Background on the whole study: In the convalescent cohort there were six males and four females, among whom were two Hispanic individuals, seven Caucasians, two Asians and one multiracial person. Post-vaccine blood samples were collected a median of around 70 days after the second vaccine dose, ranging from 14 to 241 days. Control cultures received a CEFX viral epitope pool as the positive control, an HIV-1 Nef peptide pool as the negative control, or no peptide. Participants got two doses of the Pfizer-BioNTech BNT162b2 vaccine (n=8) or two doses of the Moderna mRNA-1273 vaccine (n=2). Post-COVID blood samples from convalescent patients were collected a median of about 110 days after diagnosis, with a range of about 30 to 170 days. In around nine COVID-19 convalescent patients and a few infection-naive healthy vaccine recipients, the spike-specific CD4+ TCR repertoire before mRNA vaccination was compared with the repertoire after mRNA vaccination. For stimulating the cultures, overlapping spike peptide pools were used, derived from SARS-CoV-2 as well as from the common cold coronaviruses HCoV-NL63, HCoV-OC43 and HCoV-229E.

There are 15 amino acids in the CDR3, from cysteine to phenylalanine inclusive. Just CDR3 DNA is preserved here, 45 bases in frame from base 1. V sheds 5 bases and J sheds 6 bases, leaving 17 bases between their ends. The library was obtained by PCR. At the Johns Hopkins FTIC core, DNA from the cultured CD4+ T cells underwent TCR sequencing with the Oncomine TCR Beta short-read assay. The QIAamp micro DNA kit was used to extract genomic DNA from the cultured CD4+ T cells. Oncomine TCR Beta libraries from cultured CD4+ T cells were pooled using unique dual indexes and sequenced on an Illumina iSeq 100. The original pipeline was this. Non-productive sequences were filtered out, and CDR3s that did not start with C, did not end with F or W, or were shorter than 7 amino acids were discarded. The MANAFEST web application was used to identify antigen-specific clonotypes by comparing peptide-stimulated wells against reference wells and other culture wells. To be called positive, a clone needed an FDR below 0.05, an odds ratio above 5, and a productive frequency above 0.1% in at least two of three replicate wells. A clonotype was classed as cross-reactive if the clonotype showed significant expansion both in SARS-CoV-2 spike wells and in at least one common cold coronavirus spike condition. CDR3 homology was assessed with Levenshtein distances (stringdist) and unrooted phylogenetic trees (ape) in R version 3.6.1. Using fastp trimming at Q25 and MiXCR clonotype assembly, TCRdb reanalyzed the public sequencing data and kept in-frame beta chains. Each entry is one CDR3 protein sequence, shown with its most common DNA and genes. The V and J calls come from TCRdb's annotation, not from the publication. For this sample there are tens of thousands of distinct CDR3 sequences; around 43% appear just once. 15% to 20% of the sample belongs to the ten largest clones.

This clonotype has more than one count but fewer than ten. This receptor's antigen is unknown. No much larger clone is present one base from it, and per-base qualities are unavailable. The study at large found these results: Although the median number of SARS-CoV-2-reactive clonotypes went up from roughly 19 after infection to 35 to 40 after vaccination, the increase was not significant. Of the vaccine-specific clones found in convalescent patients, nearly all (304 of 307) were mono-reactive for SARS-CoV-2 spike instead of being cross-reactive with common cold coronaviruses. Among convalescent patients, a median roughly 84% of the SARS-CoV-2-reactive clones seen after vaccination appeared only after vaccination, which suggests priming specific to the vaccine. The number of convalescent patients in the study was relatively small, and the study did not examine early timepoints following natural infection.

Explained via the paper, the treatment or condition label denotes: approximately nine-day PBMC culture with coronavirus spike peptide pools or control peptides (ViraFEST assay). To expand antigen-specific T cells with peptide pools and then pick out the expanded clonotypes through TCR sequencing, the study relied on the ViraFEST assay. Negative nucleocapsid antibody tests taken both before and after vaccination confirmed that the healthy vaccine recipients had no prior SARS-CoV-2 infection. Each well held millions of PBMCs cultured with roughly 10 ug/ml peptide pools in IMDM containing around 5% human AB serum and around 10 IU/ml IL-2. Half of the culture medium was replaced with fresh IL-2-containing medium on days 3 and 7. Once the cells had been in culture for ten to eleven days, the EasySep CD4+ T cell isolation kit was used to isolate CD4+ T cells by negative selection. Ficoll-Paque Plus gradient centrifugation was used to isolate PBMCs from whole blood, and the isolated PBMCs were then either used fresh or cryopreserved at -140C. In general, triplicate wells were set up for every culture condition.

The receptor chain draws on TRBV12-3 or TRBV12-4 and TRBJ1-5; the D gene cannot be named for sure. The specimen was CD4+ T cells from blood, cultured in vitro, collected before SARS-CoV-2 vaccination. This TCR was recovered from a human donor who received a COVID-19 vaccine. The DNA sequence is as follows: TGTGCCAGCAGTCCACAAAAGGAGGGTAGTCAGCCCCAGCATTTT. It encodes CASSPQKEGSQPQHF.